Following are 13 T cell receptor beta chains from one sample sequenced in a study of T-cell memory formation after mild COVID-19. TCRdb reanalysed the 5' RACE reads using MiXCR and keeps one entry per CDR3 protein. The table includes 110,000 to 150,000 distinct CDR3 sequences, 13% to 15% detected once. Sequencing was done on a sample of PBMCs or a T cell subset sorted from them (not recorded which). The source is an adult woman who had mild COVID-19 (a few samples of this study predate the infection). Cell type and time point are not known.

This clonotype has more than one count but fewer than ten. The chain joins TRBV7-9 to TRBJ2-7; possible D gene TRBD2, 6 bases. Trimming cost V 0 bases and J 1 base, with 13 bases left between them. The CDR3 sequence is 16 residues long. CDR1 is SEHNR and CDR2 is FQNEAQ in the germline V gene (reference sequence). The CDR3 DNA reads TGTGCCAGCAGCTTAGCAGGCCCCGGGGGTTCCTACGAGCAGTACTTC. It encodes CASSLAGPGGSYEQYF.

This clonotype has just a few counts. The CDR3 bases are TGTGCCAGCAGTAGGGCAGGGAGAGGTATCGTGGGCTACGAGCAGTACTTC. Translated: CASSRAGRGIVGYEQYF. The chain is built from TRBV27 and TRBJ2-7, with D perhaps being TRBD1 or TRBD2 (5 bases each). Trimming left V 5 bases short and J 3 bases short, with 23 bases between. The germline V gene encodes CDR1 MNHEY and CDR2 SMNVEV (reference sequence). This CDR3 contains 17 residues.

Written as DNA, the CDR3 is TGCAGTGCTAGAGATATCCAGGGGAGGAACTATGAGCAGTTCTTC. It yields the protein CSARDIQGRNYEQFF. This chain links TRBV20-1 with TRBJ2-1; D is perhaps TRBD1 or TRBD2 (6 bases each). The CDR3 sequence is 15 residues long. Germline CDR1 reads DFQATT; CDR2 reads SNEGSKA (reference sequence). Trimming removed 0 bases from V and 8 bases from J, with 17 bases in between.

CDR3 DNA: TGTGCCTGGGGGACAGGGCGAAATGAAAAACTGTTTTTT. Translating it yields CAWGTGRNEKLFF. The genes are TRBV30 and TRBJ1-4; TRBD1 aligns across 9 bases. In germline, CDR1 is GTSNPN, CDR2 SVGIG (reference sequence). The CDR3 totals 13 residues. The V and J ends lost 5 bases and 5 bases, in that order; junction bases with no gene match: 3.

Ten or more counts support this clonotype. V and J are TRBV3-1 and TRBJ2-1; 10 nucleotides align to TRBD2. This CDR3 has 14 residues. The junction had 1 base not matched to a gene; V was cut back by 4 bases and J by 4 bases. Germline assignment: CDR1 LGHDT and CDR2 YNNKEL (reference sequence). CDR3 DNA: TGTGCCAGCAGCCCTAGCGGGGGTTACAATGAGCAGTTCTTC. Its protein is CASSPSGGYNEQFF.

This clonotype was observed a handful of times. J is TRBJ2-1 and V is TRBV6-1; possibly TRBD2 for D (6 bases). The germline V gene encodes CDR1 MNHNS and CDR2 SASEGT. The CDR3 runs 16 residues. V shed 7 bases and J shed 5 bases, with 21 bases lying between them. CDR3 nucleotide sequence: TGTGCCAGCATGCTCCCGGGACTCACCCCCGACAATGAGCAGTTCTTC. It codes for CASMLPGLTPDNEQFF.

This clonotype was counted only a few times. Written as DNA, the CDR3 is TGTGCCAGCAGTTCCCCCCGAACCTACAATGAGCAGTTCTTC. Its translation is CASSSPRTYNEQFF. V and J are TRBV6-5 and TRBJ2-1; D ambiguous. This CDR3 region has 14 residues. V was cut by 4 bases and J by 2 bases, with 9 bases left in between. Germline CDR1 is MNHEY and CDR2 is SVGAGI.

In its sample, this clonotype was seen a few times. The chain carries TRBV2 and TRBJ1-2, with TRBD1 as a possible D gene (5 bases). The germline gives CDR1 SNHLY, CDR2 FYNNEI. V lost 1 base to trimming and J lost 4 bases, with 7 bases between them. CDR3 length: 13 amino acids. The CDR3 DNA sequence: TGTGCCAGCAGTGAAGAGACAGTCTATGGCTACACCTTC. This gives the protein CASSEETVYGYTF. Based on the CDR3 plus reference TRBV2 and TRBJ1-2, the full variable domain is EPEVTQTPSHQVTQMGQEVILRCVPISNHLYFYWYRQILGQKVEFLVSFYNNEISEKSEIFDDQFSVERPDGSNFTLKIRSTKLEDSAMYFCASSEETVYGYTFGSGTRLTVV.

In its sample, this clonotype was seen many times. The chain employs TRBV3-1 and TRBJ2-7; D not certain. CDR3 size: 13 residues. V dropped 0 bases and J dropped 5 bases, with 8 bases sitting between them. Germline CDR1 LGHDT, CDR2 YNNKEL (reference sequence). The CDR3 region has the DNA TGTGCCAGCAGCCAAGACCACAGCGACGAGCAGTACTTC. It yields the protein CASSQDHSDEQYF.

This clonotype occurred a few times. This chain connects TRBV7-8 to TRBJ2-2; unclear D gene. V was shortened by 5 bases and J by 7 bases, with 5 bases between the two germline ends. CDR3 size: 11 residues. CDR1 is SGHVS and CDR2 is FQNEAQ in the germline V gene. The CDR3 bases are TGTGCCAGCAGCCCATTCGGGGAGCTGTTTTTT. As protein: CASSPFGELFF.

At least ten counts were recorded for this clonotype. V gene TRBV4-3 combines with J gene TRBJ2-7; possible D gene TRBD1, 6 bases. Looked up from germline, CDR1 is LGHNA and CDR2 is YSLEER. Trimming removed 1 base from V and 2 bases from J, with 15 bases in between. The CDR3 has 16 amino acids. CDR3 sequence reads: CASSQGNRAATYEQYF. Here the CDR3 DNA reads TGCGCCAGCAGCCAAGGGAACAGGGCAGCTACCTACGAGCAGTACTTC.

This clonotype was seen a few times. This chain joins TRBV6-1 and TRBJ2-7; 7 bases agree with TRBD1. V lost 7 bases and J lost 2; bases outside the gene matches: 5. Germline values: CDR1 MNHNS, CDR2 SASEGT. The CDR3 extends over 13 amino acids. CDR3 DNA: TGTGCCAGCACGGACAGGAACACCTACGAGCAGTACTTC. It specifies CASTDRNTYEQYF.

Only a few counts were recorded for this clonotype. The chain carries TRBV19 and TRBJ2-1, with 7 positions matching TRBD2. V lost 2 bases, J lost 0 bases, and 4 bases stayed unmatched. The CDR3 runs 16 residues. CDR1 is LNHDA, CDR2 SQIVND, per germline (reference sequence). In nucleotides, the CDR3 is TGTGCCAGTAGTATACTAGGCGGGGGCTCCTACAATGAGCAGTTCTTC. Amino acids: CASSILGGGSYNEQFF.